Listed below are T cell receptor beta chains from one sample, sequenced in a study of T cell responses to AZD1222 COVID-19 vaccine. Sequencing was performed with immunoSEQ multiplex PCR; in TCRdb, only in-frame clones are kept and a portion is missing. In the table there are 90,000 to 150,000 clones, 87% of which are singletons. Sequencing used peripheral blood, obtained 28 days after the second AZD1222 dose. These receptors were obtained from an adult who received the AZD1222 COVID-19 vaccine. CDR3s include the opening cysteine and the closing phenylalanine or tryptophan. A D gene is named only where the DNA matches it firmly. Not every row has a clone size; where given, it reads once, few, many or a size class.

d_call: TRBD1; j_call: TRBJ1-2; v_call: TRBV5-4; clone_size: -; cdr3_length: 17; cdr3_nt: TGTGCCAGCAGCCCCGGGACAGGGGGCTTTTCTAACTATGGCTACACCTTC; cdr3_aa: CASSPGTGGFSNYGYTF
d_call: -; j_call: TRBJ1-6; v_call: TRBV7-8; clone_size: -; cdr3_length: 15; cdr3_nt: TGTGCCAGCAGCTTACTCTCCGGAGCTAATTCACCCCTCCACTTT; cdr3_aa: CASSLLSGANSPLHF
d_call: -; j_call: TRBJ2-5; v_call: TRBV19; clone_size: -; cdr3_length: 13; cdr3_nt: TGTGCCAGTAGCCGCGGGGTTGGAGAGACCCAGTACTTC; cdr3_aa: CASSRGVGETQYF
d_call: -; j_call: TRBJ1-2; v_call: TRBV6-6; clone_size: -; cdr3_length: 15; cdr3_nt: TGTGCCAGCAGTTACTCCCCCAGGGACGGCTATGGCTACACCTTC; cdr3_aa: CASSYSPRDGYGYTF
d_call: -; j_call: TRBJ1-4; v_call: TRBV24-1; clone_size: -; cdr3_length: 13; cdr3_nt: TGTGCCACCCCAGGACGGAGTAATGAAAAACTGTTTTTT; cdr3_aa: CATPGRSNEKLFF
d_call: -; j_call: TRBJ1-1; v_call: TRBV7-9; clone_size: few; cdr3_length: 12; cdr3_nt: TGTGCCTCCGGGAGGGGACAACGCAAAGCTTTCTTT; cdr3_aa: CASGRGQRKAFF
d_call: -; j_call: TRBJ1-5; v_call: TRBV20-1; clone_size: -; cdr3_length: 11; cdr3_nt: TGCAGTGCTGGGGTCCCACCAGATTCGCATTTT; cdr3_aa: CSAGVPPDSHF
d_call: -; j_call: TRBJ2-2; v_call: TRBV5-6; clone_size: -; cdr3_length: 16; cdr3_nt: TGTGCCAGCAGCTTGAAAGGGAACCCGAATACCGGGGAGCTGTTTTTT; cdr3_aa: CASSLKGNPNTGELFF
d_call: -; j_call: TRBJ2-1; v_call: TRBV5-1; clone_size: -; cdr3_length: 16; cdr3_nt: TGCGCCAGCAGCTTGGTCCCGGGGAGCTCCTACAATGAGCAGTTCTTC; cdr3_aa: CASSLVPGSSYNEQFF
d_call: -; j_call: TRBJ1-5; v_call: TRBV7-2; clone_size: -; cdr3_length: 15; cdr3_nt: TGTGCCAGCAGCTTAGCGCTGGCAGGCAATCAGCCCCAGCATTTT; cdr3_aa: CASSLALAGNQPQHF
d_call: -; j_call: TRBJ1-2; v_call: TRBV5-5; clone_size: few; cdr3_length: 13; cdr3_nt: TGTGCCAGCAGCTCCGACGCGTACTATGGCTACACCTTC; cdr3_aa: CASSSDAYYGYTF
d_call: -; j_call: TRBJ1-5; v_call: TRBV10-2; clone_size: -; cdr3_length: 15; cdr3_nt: TGCGCCAGCAGTGAGTCGTCAGGGGACAATCAGCCCCAGCATTTT; cdr3_aa: CASSESSGDNQPQHF
d_call: -; j_call: TRBJ2-5; v_call: TRBV7-2; clone_size: -; cdr3_length: 17; cdr3_nt: TGTGCCAGCAGCTTAGTAAGCTTCAAGGGAATAGGAGAGACCCAGTACTTC; cdr3_aa: CASSLVSFKGIGETQYF
d_call: -; j_call: TRBJ2-5; v_call: TRBV2; clone_size: -; cdr3_length: 13; cdr3_nt: TGTGCCAGCTCCTACCGGACAGTGGAGACCCAGTACTTC; cdr3_aa: CASSYRTVETQYF
d_call: -; j_call: TRBJ1-1; v_call: TRBV5-8; clone_size: -; cdr3_length: 12; cdr3_nt: TGTGCCAGCAGCCTACAGGGTACTGAAGCTTTCTTT; cdr3_aa: CASSLQGTEAFF
d_call: -; j_call: TRBJ1-2; v_call: TRBV15; clone_size: -; cdr3_length: 12; cdr3_nt: TGTGCCACCAGCAGAGACAGGTTCGGCTACACCTTC; cdr3_aa: CATSRDRFGYTF
d_call: TRBD1; j_call: TRBJ1-2; v_call: TRBV27; clone_size: once; cdr3_length: 16; cdr3_nt: TGTGCCAGCAGTTTAGGACAGGGCCGGTCTGGCTATGGCTACACCTTC; cdr3_aa: CASSLGQGRSGYGYTF
d_call: TRBD1; j_call: TRBJ2-5; v_call: TRBV19; clone_size: -; cdr3_length: 15; cdr3_nt: TGTGCCAGTAGTATAGATAAGGGGGCCTGGGAGACCCAGTACTTC; cdr3_aa: CASSIDKGAWETQYF
d_call: TRBD2; j_call: TRBJ2-1; v_call: TRBV28; clone_size: -; cdr3_length: 15; cdr3_nt: TGTGCCAGCATGCCCAGCGGGGGGGGAAACAATGAGCAGTTCTTC; cdr3_aa: CASMPSGGGNNEQFF
d_call: TRBD1; j_call: TRBJ1-2; v_call: TRBV5-4; clone_size: -; cdr3_length: 16; cdr3_nt: TGTGCCAGCAGGATCCAGGGACAGCGAACTAACTATGGCTACACCTTC; cdr3_aa: CASRIQGQRTNYGYTF
d_call: -; j_call: TRBJ1-2; v_call: TRBV30; clone_size: -; cdr3_length: 13; cdr3_nt: TGTGCCTGGAGTGGAGGTCCGGCGCATGGCTACACCTTC; cdr3_aa: CAWSGGPAHGYTF
d_call: TRBD1; j_call: TRBJ1-6; v_call: TRBV27; clone_size: -; cdr3_length: 14; cdr3_nt: TGTGCCAGCAGTAACCACAGGGGGAATTCACCCCTCCACTTT; cdr3_aa: CASSNHRGNSPLHF
d_call: -; j_call: TRBJ1-6; v_call: TRBV15; clone_size: -; cdr3_length: 12; cdr3_nt: TGTGCCACCAGCAGGGGAGGCTCACCCCTCCACTTT; cdr3_aa: CATSRGGSPLHF
d_call: TRBD1; j_call: TRBJ1-2; v_call: TRBV5-6; clone_size: -; cdr3_length: 14; cdr3_nt: TGTGCCAGCATCGGGGTGGCAGGGGGCTATGGCTACACCTTC; cdr3_aa: CASIGVAGGYGYTF
d_call: -; j_call: TRBJ2-2; v_call: TRBV7-9; clone_size: -; cdr3_length: 17; cdr3_nt: TGTGCCAGCAGCTTAGCCTCTGGACAGCCAAGAACCGGGGAGCTGTTTTTT; cdr3_aa: CASSLASGQPRTGELFF
d_call: -; j_call: TRBJ1-4; v_call: TRBV7-2; clone_size: once; cdr3_length: 15; cdr3_nt: TGTGCCAGCAGCTTACAGCCGATCGGGGGGGAAAAACTGTTTTTT; cdr3_aa: CASSLQPIGGEKLFF
d_call: -; j_call: TRBJ1-5; v_call: TRBV19; clone_size: -; cdr3_length: 14; cdr3_nt: TGTGCCAGTACCCCAGAGGGGCTGGGGCAGCCCCAGCATTTT; cdr3_aa: CASTPEGLGQPQHF
d_call: -; j_call: TRBJ2-3; v_call: TRBV5-6; clone_size: -; cdr3_length: 15; cdr3_nt: TGTGCCAGCAGCTTGGGGCCCCTGGGGTCAGATACGCAGTATTTT; cdr3_aa: CASSLGPLGSDTQYF
d_call: -; j_call: TRBJ1-1; v_call: TRBV6-6; clone_size: -; cdr3_length: 12; cdr3_nt: TGTGCCAGCAGTTACGGACACACTGAAGCTTTCTTT; cdr3_aa: CASSYGHTEAFF
d_call: -; j_call: TRBJ2-1; v_call: TRBV7-2; clone_size: -; cdr3_length: 14; cdr3_nt: TGTGCCAGCAGCTTAGCACGGGGGCGGAATGAGCAGTTCTTC; cdr3_aa: CASSLARGRNEQFF